A selection of T cell receptor beta chains follows, all from one sample in a study of blood T cell repertoires in COVID-19. Here immunoSEQ multiplex PCR was the method, and the copy in TCRdb shows in-frame clones only, minus some. The table lists roughly 56,000 clones, 90% of them singletons, with about 12% in the top ten. Sequenced sample: peripheral blood. The source of these receptors is a man aged 60 to 75 with active COVID-19. Each CDR3 is given with its conserved first and last residue. A D gene is named only where the DNA matches it firmly. Part of the rows lack a size; the others show once, few, many or a class for expanded clones.

J gene: TRBJ2-3
D gene: TRBD2
V gene: TRBV27
clone size: NA
CDR3 protein: CASSARRLAGYTQYF
CDR3 DNA: TGTGCCAGCAGCGCTCGTCGACTAGCGGGGTATACGCAGTATTTT

J gene: TRBJ1-3
D gene: TRBD1
V gene: TRBV15
clone size: NA
CDR3 protein: CATSSLTGTGNTIYF
CDR3 DNA: TGTGCCACCAGCAGCTTGACAGGGACTGGAAACACCATATATTTT

J gene: TRBJ1-6
D gene: NA
V gene: TRBV7-8
clone size: NA
CDR3 protein: CASSLAEPYNSPLHF
CDR3 DNA: TGTGCCAGCAGCTTAGCGGAGCCTTATAATTCACCCCTCCACTTT

J gene: TRBJ2-7
D gene: NA
V gene: TRBV28
clone size: NA
CDR3 protein: CASGGTVQTYEQYF
CDR3 DNA: TGTGCCAGCGGGGGGACAGTGCAAACCTACGAGCAGTACTTC

J gene: TRBJ2-2
D gene: TRBD1
V gene: TRBV9
clone size: NA
CDR3 protein: CASSDSSGTGVSGELFF
CDR3 DNA: TGTGCCAGCAGCGATTCATCCGGGACAGGGGTTTCCGGGGAGCTGTTTTTT

J gene: TRBJ2-1
D gene: NA
V gene: TRBV7-2
clone size: NA
CDR3 protein: CASSLDPGGRNEQFF
CDR3 DNA: TGTGCCAGCAGCTTAGATCCAGGGGGGCGAAATGAGCAGTTCTTC

J gene: TRBJ2-7
D gene: NA
V gene: TRBV5-1
clone size: NA
CDR3 protein: CASSLGGTLISYEQYF
CDR3 DNA: TGCGCCAGCAGCTTGGGCGGGACGTTGATCTCCTACGAGCAGTACTTC

J gene: TRBJ2-1
D gene: NA
V gene: TRBV3-1/TRBV3-2
clone size: NA
CDR3 protein: CASSQDWGVSAEQFF
CDR3 DNA: TGTGCCAGCAGCCAAGATTGGGGGGTGAGTGCTGAGCAGTTCTTC

J gene: TRBJ1-1
D gene: NA
V gene: TRBV4-1
clone size: NA
CDR3 protein: CASSHRIQELTFRAFF
CDR3 DNA: TGCGCCAGCAGCCACCGCATACAGGAGTTAACGTTCCGAGCTTTCTTT

J gene: TRBJ2-1
D gene: NA
V gene: TRBV2
clone size: NA
CDR3 protein: CASSPRRARRRGEQFF
CDR3 DNA: TGTGCCAGCAGTCCCCGACGGGCCAGGAGGCGGGGTGAGCAGTTCTTC

J gene: TRBJ1-2
D gene: NA
V gene: TRBV27
clone size: NA
CDR3 protein: CASSPRVGVVNGYTF
CDR3 DNA: TGTGCCAGCAGCCCCAGGGTAGGGGTCGTGAATGGCTACACCTTC

J gene: TRBJ2-5
D gene: NA
V gene: TRBV5-8
clone size: NA
CDR3 protein: CASRPLGGQETQYF
CDR3 DNA: TGTGCCAGCAGACCTCTAGGAGGGCAAGAGACCCAGTACTTC

J gene: TRBJ1-6
D gene: NA
V gene: TRBV27
clone size: few
CDR3 protein: CASSLSEGTRSPLHF
CDR3 DNA: TGTGCCAGCAGTTTATCGGAGGGTACGAGATCACCCCTCCACTTT

J gene: TRBJ2-3
D gene: NA
V gene: TRBV11-3
clone size: NA
CDR3 protein: CASSRLGGDTQYF
CDR3 DNA: TGTGCCAGCAGCCGACTAGGAGGAGATACGCAGTATTTT

J gene: TRBJ2-2
D gene: NA
V gene: TRBV6-5
clone size: NA
CDR3 protein: CASLSDTGELFF
CDR3 DNA: TGTGCCAGCCTCAGCGATACCGGGGAGCTGTTTTTT

J gene: TRBJ2-5
D gene: TRBD2
V gene: TRBV11-3
clone size: NA
CDR3 protein: CASSLGGLADQETQYF
CDR3 DNA: TGTGCCAGCAGCTTAGGCGGACTAGCGGACCAAGAGACCCAGTACTTC

J gene: TRBJ2-7
D gene: TRBD2
V gene: TRBV29-1
clone size: NA
CDR3 protein: CSVGLGLYEQYF
CDR3 DNA: TGCAGCGTGGGACTAGGGCTCTACGAGCAGTACTTC

J gene: TRBJ2-5
D gene: NA
V gene: TRBV5-1
clone size: NA
CDR3 protein: CASSLSEKETQYF
CDR3 DNA: TGCGCCAGCAGCTTGTCAGAAAAAGAGACCCAGTACTTC

J gene: TRBJ2-4
D gene: NA
V gene: TRBV15
clone size: NA
CDR3 protein: CATSRDRGPNIQYF
CDR3 DNA: TGTGCCACCAGCAGAGATCGAGGCCCAAACATTCAGTACTTC

J gene: TRBJ1-2
D gene: NA
V gene: TRBV6-5
clone size: NA
CDR3 protein: CASSYSGRNNYGYTF
CDR3 DNA: TGTGCCAGCAGTTACTCTGGCAGAAATAACTATGGCTACACCTTC

J gene: TRBJ2-3
D gene: NA
V gene: TRBV11-2
clone size: once
CDR3 protein: CASSLSVSTDTQYF
CDR3 DNA: TGTGCCAGCAGCTTGTCGGTTAGCACAGATACGCAGTATTTT

J gene: TRBJ2-2
D gene: TRBD1
V gene: TRBV2
clone size: few
CDR3 protein: CASREDRGLTGELFF
CDR3 DNA: TGTGCCAGCAGGGAGGACAGGGGGTTAACCGGGGAGCTGTTTTTT

J gene: TRBJ1-2
D gene: TRBD1
V gene: TRBV30
clone size: few
CDR3 protein: CAWSGTENYGYTF
CDR3 DNA: TGTGCCTGGAGCGGGACAGAAAACTATGGCTACACCTTC

J gene: TRBJ2-5
D gene: TRBD1
V gene: TRBV5-1
clone size: NA
CDR3 protein: CASSPRDRGRGTQYF
CDR3 DNA: TGCGCCAGCAGCCCCCGGGACAGGGGCAGGGGGACCCAGTACTTC

J gene: TRBJ1-1
D gene: TRBD1
V gene: TRBV6-5
clone size: NA
CDR3 protein: CASSFPGTGEREAFF
CDR3 DNA: TGTGCCAGCAGTTTCCCCGGGACAGGGGAAAGGGAAGCTTTCTTT

J gene: TRBJ1-1
D gene: NA
V gene: TRBV7-8
clone size: NA
CDR3 protein: CASSNQIEGDGNTEAFF
CDR3 DNA: TGTGCCAGCAGCAACCAGATCGAGGGGGACGGGAACACTGAAGCTTTCTTT

J gene: TRBJ2-4
D gene: NA
V gene: TRBV5-1
clone size: NA
CDR3 protein: CASSNEPAKNIQYF
CDR3 DNA: TGCGCCAGCAGCAACGAGCCAGCCAAAAACATTCAGTACTTC

J gene: TRBJ2-5
D gene: NA
V gene: TRBV30
clone size: NA
CDR3 protein: CAWSVLGSGTQYF
CDR3 DNA: TGTGCCTGGAGTGTACTAGGGAGTGGGACCCAGTACTTC

J gene: TRBJ2-1
D gene: TRBD2
V gene: TRBV9
clone size: NA
CDR3 protein: CASSVGLARYNEQFF
CDR3 DNA: TGTGCCAGCAGCGTAGGACTAGCGAGGTACAATGAGCAGTTCTTC

J gene: TRBJ1-1
D gene: TRBD1
V gene: TRBV13
clone size: NA
CDR3 protein: CASSPGQGRAGTEAFF
CDR3 DNA: TGTGCCAGCAGCCCGGGACAGGGCCGGGCGGGCACTGAAGCTTTCTTT

J gene: TRBJ1-6
D gene: NA
V gene: TRBV3-1/TRBV3-2
clone size: few
CDR3 protein: CASSQDEGSYNSPLHF
CDR3 DNA: TGTGCCAGCAGCCAAGATGAGGGCTCCTATAATTCACCCCTCCACTTT

J gene: TRBJ2-3
D gene: TRBD2
V gene: TRBV7-3
clone size: NA
CDR3 protein: CASSRAGGVTDTQYF
CDR3 DNA: TGTGCCAGCAGCCGAGCCGGGGGGGTGACAGATACGCAGTATTTT